The clone carrying this TCR beta chain was detected once. The data originate from a study of blood T cell repertoires in COVID-19. Only in-frame clones appear in the TCRdb table, and some are missing; sequencing was by immunoSEQ multiplex PCR. This table holds some 380,000 clones, approximately 89% found once. Deletions cut 5 bases from V and 8 bases from J, with 16 bases between. This CDR3 has 13 residues. In germline, CDR1 is SGHRS, CDR2 YFSETQ. The chain carries TRBV5-1 and TRBJ1-1; a possible D gene is TRBD1 (5 bases). This TCR came from a man aged 25 to 40 who had recovered from COVID-19. Sequencing input: PBMCs or T cells enriched from blood (not recorded which). CDR3 in amino acids: CASSPVGAGEAFF. In nucleotides, the CDR3 is TGCGCCAGCAGTCCCGTAGGGGCAGGGGAAGCTTTCTTT.